This T cell receptor (beta chain) was captured by sequencing in a study of beta chain features in type 1 diabetes. Broader study findings: In all four CD4+ subsets, TCRB CDR3 length was significantly, moderately reduced in type 1 diabetes.

Expressed TCRB transcripts were sequenced after all isolated RNA was converted to cDNA. Using immunoSEQ multiplex PCR, the repertoire was profiled, and TCRdb retains in-frame clones only, with some absent. The sample carries around 44,000 clones, approximately 70% recorded once. V was cut by 1 base and J by 11 bases, with 9 bases left in between. Per germline, CDR1 SGHVS and CDR2 FQNEAQ. The CDR3 has 13 amino acids. Turning to this clone: Its antigen remains unidentified.

The chain couples TRBV7-8 to TRBJ1-6; no reliable D call. Material: Tregs from blood. This TCR derives from a woman aged 18-30 years with type 1 diabetes. The CDR3 bases are TGTGCCAGCAGCTTAGTCGGGAAAACACCCCTCCACTTT. Its translation is CASSLVGKTPLHF.